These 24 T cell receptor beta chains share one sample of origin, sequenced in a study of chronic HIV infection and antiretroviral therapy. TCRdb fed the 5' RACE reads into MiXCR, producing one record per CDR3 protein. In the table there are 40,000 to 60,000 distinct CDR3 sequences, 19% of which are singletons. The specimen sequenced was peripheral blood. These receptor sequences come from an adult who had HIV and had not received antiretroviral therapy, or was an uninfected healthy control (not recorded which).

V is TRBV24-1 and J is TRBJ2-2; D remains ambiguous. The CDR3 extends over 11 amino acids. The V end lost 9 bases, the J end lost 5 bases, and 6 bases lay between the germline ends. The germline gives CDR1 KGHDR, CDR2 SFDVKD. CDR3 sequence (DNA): TGTGCCACCGGATGGACCGGGGAGCTGTTTTTT. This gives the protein CATGWTGELFF.

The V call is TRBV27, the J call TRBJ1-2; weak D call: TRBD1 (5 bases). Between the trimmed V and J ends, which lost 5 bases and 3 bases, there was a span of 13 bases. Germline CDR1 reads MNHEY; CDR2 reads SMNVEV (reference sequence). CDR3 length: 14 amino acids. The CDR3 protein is CASSLLGRYYGYTF. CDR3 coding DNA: TGTGCCAGCAGTCTTCTGGGGCGCTACTATGGCTACACCTTC.

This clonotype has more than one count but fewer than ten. CDR3 region: CASSLDPRGLGYTEAFF. The CDR3 region has the DNA TGTGCCAGCAGTTTAGACCCCAGGGGACTGGGGTACACTGAAGCTTTCTTT. V and J are TRBV28 and TRBJ1-1; D is perhaps TRBD1 (6 bases). Germline CDR1 reads MDHEN; CDR2 reads SYDVKM. This CDR3 is 17 amino acids long. V lost 2 bases, J lost 3 bases, and 19 bases lay in between. Full variable domain (rest looked up from reference TRBV28 and TRBJ1-1): DVKVTQSSRYLVKRTGEKVFLECVQDMDHENMFWYRQDPGLGLRLIYFSYDVKMKEKGDIPEGYSVSREKKERFSLILESASTNQTSMYLCASSLDPRGLGYTEAFFGQGTRLTVV.

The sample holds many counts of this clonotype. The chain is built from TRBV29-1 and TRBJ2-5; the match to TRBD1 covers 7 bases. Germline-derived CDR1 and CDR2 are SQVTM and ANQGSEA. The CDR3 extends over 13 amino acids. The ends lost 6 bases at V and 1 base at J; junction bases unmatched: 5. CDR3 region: CSVSDRLQETQYF. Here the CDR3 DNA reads TGCAGCGTGTCGGACAGGCTCCAAGAGACCCAGTACTTC. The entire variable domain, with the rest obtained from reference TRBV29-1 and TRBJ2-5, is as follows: SAVISQKPSRDICQRGTSLTIQCQVDSQVTMMFWYRQQPGQSLTLIATANQGSEATYESGFVIDKFPISRPNLTFSTLTVSNMSPEDSSIYLCSVSDRLQETQYFGPGTRLLVL.

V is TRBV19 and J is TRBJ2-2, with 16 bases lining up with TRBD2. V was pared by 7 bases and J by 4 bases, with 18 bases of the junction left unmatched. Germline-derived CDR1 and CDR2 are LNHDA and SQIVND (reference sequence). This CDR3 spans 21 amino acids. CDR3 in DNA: TGTGCCAGTATTCCACATGGACCGGGACTAGCGGGAGGGCTTGGCACCGGGGAGCTGTTTTTT. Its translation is CASIPHGPGLAGGLGTGELFF.

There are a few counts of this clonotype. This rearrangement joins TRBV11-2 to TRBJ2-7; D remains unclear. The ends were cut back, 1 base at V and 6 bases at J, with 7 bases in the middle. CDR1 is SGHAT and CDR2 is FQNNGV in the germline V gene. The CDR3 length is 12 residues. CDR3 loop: CASSLVRAEQYF. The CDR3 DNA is TGTGCCAGCAGCTTAGTCCGGGCCGAGCAGTACTTC.

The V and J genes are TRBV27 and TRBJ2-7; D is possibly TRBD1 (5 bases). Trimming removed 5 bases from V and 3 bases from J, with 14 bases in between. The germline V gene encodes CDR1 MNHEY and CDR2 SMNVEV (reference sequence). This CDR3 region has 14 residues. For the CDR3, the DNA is TGTGCCAGCAGTCCACTTTCGACAGTCTACGAGCAGTACTTC. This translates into CASSPLSTVYEQYF.

CDR3 in amino acids: CASSYWGRANEQYF. For the CDR3, the DNA is TGTGCCAGCAGCTATTGGGGAAGGGCAAACGAGCAGTACTTC. The J gene is TRBJ2-7, the V gene TRBV7-9; D not resolved. The CDR3 extends over 14 amino acids. CDR1 SEHNR and CDR2 FQNEAQ come from the germline V gene (reference sequence). V was pared by 4 bases and J by 5 bases, with 15 bases between.

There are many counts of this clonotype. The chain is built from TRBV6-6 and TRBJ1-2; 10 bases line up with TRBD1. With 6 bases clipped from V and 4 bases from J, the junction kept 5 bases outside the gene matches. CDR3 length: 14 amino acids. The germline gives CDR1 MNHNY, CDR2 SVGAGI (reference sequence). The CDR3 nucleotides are TGTGCCAGCAGACCGGGACAGGGGAGCTATGGCTACACCTTC. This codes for CASRPGQGSYGYTF.

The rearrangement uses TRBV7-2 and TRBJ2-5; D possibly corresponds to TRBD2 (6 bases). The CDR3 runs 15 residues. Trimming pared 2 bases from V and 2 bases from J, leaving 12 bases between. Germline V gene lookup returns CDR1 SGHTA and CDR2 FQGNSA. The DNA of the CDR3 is TGTGCCAGCAGCTTACGTAGCGGACCTCAAGAGACCCAGTACTTC. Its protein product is CASSLRSGPQETQYF.

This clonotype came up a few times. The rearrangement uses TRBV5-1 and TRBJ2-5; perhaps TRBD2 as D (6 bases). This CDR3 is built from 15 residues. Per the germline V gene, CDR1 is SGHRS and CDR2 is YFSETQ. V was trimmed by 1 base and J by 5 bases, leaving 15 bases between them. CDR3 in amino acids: CASSLNPGEGETQYF. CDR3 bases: TGCGCCAGCAGCTTGAATCCGGGAGAAGGCGAGACCCAGTACTTC.

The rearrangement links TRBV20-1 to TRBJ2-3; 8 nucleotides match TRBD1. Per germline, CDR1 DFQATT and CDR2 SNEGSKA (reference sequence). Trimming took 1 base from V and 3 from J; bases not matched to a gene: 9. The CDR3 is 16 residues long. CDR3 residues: CSARVAAGGMTDTQYF. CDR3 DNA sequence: TGCAGTGCTAGAGTGGCAGCAGGGGGCATGACAGATACGCAGTATTTT.

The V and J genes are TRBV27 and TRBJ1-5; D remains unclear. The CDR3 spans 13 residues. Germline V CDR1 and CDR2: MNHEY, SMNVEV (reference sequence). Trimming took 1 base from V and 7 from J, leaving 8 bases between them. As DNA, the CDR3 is TGTGCCAGCAGTTTATGGGGTGACCAGCCCCAGCATTTT. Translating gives CASSLWGDQPQHF.

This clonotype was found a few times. The chain's CDR3 is CASNQSPTGWSEQYF. For the CDR3, the DNA is TGTGCCAGCAACCAATCCCCGACAGGTTGGAGCGAGCAGTACTTC. The gene calls are TRBV28 and TRBJ2-7, with a possible D match to TRBD1 (6 bases). Germline CDR1 and CDR2: MDHEN and SYDVKM. V shed 7 bases and J shed 6 bases, with 22 bases lying between them. The CDR3 covers 15 residues.

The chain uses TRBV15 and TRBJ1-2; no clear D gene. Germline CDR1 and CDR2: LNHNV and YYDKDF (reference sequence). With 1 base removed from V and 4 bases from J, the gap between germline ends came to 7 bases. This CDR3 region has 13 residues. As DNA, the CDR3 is TGTGCCACCAGCAGAGCGGGATTCTATGGCTACACCTTC. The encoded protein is CATSRAGFYGYTF.

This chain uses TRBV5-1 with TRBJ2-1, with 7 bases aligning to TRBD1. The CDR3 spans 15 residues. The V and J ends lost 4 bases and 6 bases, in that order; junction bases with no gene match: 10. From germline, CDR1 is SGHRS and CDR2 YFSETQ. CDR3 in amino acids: CASSIEQGTINEQFF. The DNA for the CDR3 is TGCGCCAGCAGCATCGAACAGGGGACAATCAATGAGCAGTTCTTC.

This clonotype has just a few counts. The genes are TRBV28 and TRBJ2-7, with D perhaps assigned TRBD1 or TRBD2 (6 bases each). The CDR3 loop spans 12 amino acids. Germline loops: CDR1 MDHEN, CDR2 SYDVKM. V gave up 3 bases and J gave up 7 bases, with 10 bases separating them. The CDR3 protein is CASSLGGGEQYF. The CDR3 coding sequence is TGTGCCAGCAGTTTGGGGGGCGGGGAGCAGTACTTC.

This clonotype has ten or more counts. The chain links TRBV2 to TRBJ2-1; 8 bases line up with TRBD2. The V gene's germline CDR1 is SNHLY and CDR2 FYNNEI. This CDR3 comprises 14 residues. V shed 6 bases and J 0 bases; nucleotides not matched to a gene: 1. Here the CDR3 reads CASRGTSSYNEQFF. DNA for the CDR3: TGTGCCAGCAGGGGGACTAGCTCCTACAATGAGCAGTTCTTC.

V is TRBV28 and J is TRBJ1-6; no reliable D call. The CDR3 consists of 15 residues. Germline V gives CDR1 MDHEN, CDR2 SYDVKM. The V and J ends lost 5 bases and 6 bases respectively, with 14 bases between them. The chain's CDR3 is CASSAAQGPNSPLHF. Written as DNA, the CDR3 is TGTGCCAGCAGTGCGGCACAAGGTCCTAATTCACCCCTCCACTTT.

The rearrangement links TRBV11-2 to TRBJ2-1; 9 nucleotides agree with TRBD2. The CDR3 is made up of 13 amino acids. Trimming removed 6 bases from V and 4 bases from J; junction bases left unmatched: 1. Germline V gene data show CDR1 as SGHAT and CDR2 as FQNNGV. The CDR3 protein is CASRTSGYNEQFF. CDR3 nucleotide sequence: TGTGCCAGCAGGACTAGCGGATACAATGAGCAGTTCTTC.

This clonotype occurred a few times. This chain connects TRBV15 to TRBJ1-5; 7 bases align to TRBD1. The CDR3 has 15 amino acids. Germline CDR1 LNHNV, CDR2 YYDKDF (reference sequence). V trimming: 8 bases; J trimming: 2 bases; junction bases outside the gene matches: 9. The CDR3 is CATSIDRARNQPQHF. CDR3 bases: TGTGCCACCTCCATAGACAGGGCCCGCAATCAGCCCCAGCATTTT.

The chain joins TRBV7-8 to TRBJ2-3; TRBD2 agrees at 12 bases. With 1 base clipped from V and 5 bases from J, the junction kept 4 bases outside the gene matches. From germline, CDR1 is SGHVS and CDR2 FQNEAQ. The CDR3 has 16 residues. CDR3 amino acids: CASSLVLAGGIDTQYF. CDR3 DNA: TGTGCCAGCAGCTTAGTACTAGCGGGAGGTATAGATACGCAGTATTTT.

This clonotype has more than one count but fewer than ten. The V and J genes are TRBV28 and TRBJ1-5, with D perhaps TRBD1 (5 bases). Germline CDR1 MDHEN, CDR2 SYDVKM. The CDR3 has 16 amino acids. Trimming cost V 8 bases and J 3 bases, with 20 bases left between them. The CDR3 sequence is CASSTRSGAFNQPQHF. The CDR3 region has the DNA TGTGCCAGCTCGACCCGCAGTGGGGCCTTCAATCAGCCCCAGCATTTT. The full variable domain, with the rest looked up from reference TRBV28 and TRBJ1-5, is DVKVTQSSRYLVKRTGEKVFLECVQDMDHENMFWYRQDPGLGLRLIYFSYDVKMKEKGDIPEGYSVSREKKERFSLILESASTNQTSMYLCASSTRSGAFNQPQHFGDGTRLSIL.

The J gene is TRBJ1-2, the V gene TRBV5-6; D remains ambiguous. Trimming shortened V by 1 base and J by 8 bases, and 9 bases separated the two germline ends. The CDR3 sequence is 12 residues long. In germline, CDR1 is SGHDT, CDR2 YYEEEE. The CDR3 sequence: CASSLLSLGYTF. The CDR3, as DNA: TGTGCCAGCAGCTTGTTGTCGCTCGGCTACACCTTC.